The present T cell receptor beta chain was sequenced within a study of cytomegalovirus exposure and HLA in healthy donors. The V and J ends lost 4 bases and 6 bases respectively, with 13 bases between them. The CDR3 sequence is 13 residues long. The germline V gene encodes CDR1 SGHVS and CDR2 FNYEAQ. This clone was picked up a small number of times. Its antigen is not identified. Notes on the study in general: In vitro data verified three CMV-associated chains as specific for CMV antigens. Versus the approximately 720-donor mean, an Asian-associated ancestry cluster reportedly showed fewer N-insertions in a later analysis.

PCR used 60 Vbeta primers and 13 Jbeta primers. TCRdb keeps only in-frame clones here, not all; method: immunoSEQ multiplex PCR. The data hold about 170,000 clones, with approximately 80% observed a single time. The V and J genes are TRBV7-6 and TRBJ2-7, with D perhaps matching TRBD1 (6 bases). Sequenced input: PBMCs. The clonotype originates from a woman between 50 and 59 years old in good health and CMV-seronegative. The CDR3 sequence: CASSSAGRGEQYF. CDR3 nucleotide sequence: TGTGCCAGCAGCTCCGCCGGCAGGGGCGAGCAGTACTTC.